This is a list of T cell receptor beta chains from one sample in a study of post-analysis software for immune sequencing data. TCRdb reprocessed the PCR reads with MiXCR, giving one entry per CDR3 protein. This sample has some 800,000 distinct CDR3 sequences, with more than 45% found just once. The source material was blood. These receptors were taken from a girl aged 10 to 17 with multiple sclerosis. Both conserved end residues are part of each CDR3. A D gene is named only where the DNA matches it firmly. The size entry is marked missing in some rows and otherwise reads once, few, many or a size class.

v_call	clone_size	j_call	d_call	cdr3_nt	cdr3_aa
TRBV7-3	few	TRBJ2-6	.	TGTGCCAGCAGCTTACTGAGGGCCTCTGGGGCCAACGTCCTGACTTTC	CASSLLRASGANVLTF
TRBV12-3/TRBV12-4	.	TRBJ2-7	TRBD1	TGTGCCAGCAGCGAGGGGACAGGCGAGAACGAGCAGTACTTC	CASSEGTGENEQYF
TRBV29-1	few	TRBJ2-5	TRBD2	TGCAGTTGGAGGGACTACGAAGAGACCCAGTACTTC	CSWRDYEETQYF
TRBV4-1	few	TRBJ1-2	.	TGCGCCAGCAGCCAAGAGCCCCCAAAGTATGGCTACACCTTC	CASSQEPPKYGYTF
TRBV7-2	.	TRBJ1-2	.	TGTGCCAGCAGCCACGGCGGGGAGGGCTACACCTTC	CASSHGGEGYTF
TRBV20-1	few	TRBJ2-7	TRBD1	TGCAGTGCCATCTACAGGGGTTCTGGGCAGTACTTC	CSAIYRGSGQYF
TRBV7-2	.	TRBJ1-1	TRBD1	TGTGCCAGCAGCCCCCCAGGGGGTCTGGAAGCTTTCTTT	CASSPPGGLEAFF
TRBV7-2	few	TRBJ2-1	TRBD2	TGTGCCAGCAGCCCCGGGACTAGCCAAGAGCAGTTCTTC	CASSPGTSQEQFF
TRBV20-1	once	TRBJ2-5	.	TGCAGTGCGGCTAGCGCGCTCCAAGAGACCCAGTACTTC	CSAASALQETQYF
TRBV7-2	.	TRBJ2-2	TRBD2	TGTGCCGGCGGACTAGCGGGAGGCACCGGGAAGCTGTTTTTT	CAGGLAGGTGKLFF
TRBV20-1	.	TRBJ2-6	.	TGCAGTGCTAGACCCCCGGGACTCCCCCTCAGGGCCAACGTCCTGACTTTC	CSARPPGLPLRANVLTF
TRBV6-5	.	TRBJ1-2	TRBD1	TGTGCCAGCAGTCCGACAGGGCGATATGGCTACACCTTC	CASSPTGRYGYTF
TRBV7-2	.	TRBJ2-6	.	TGTGCCAGCAGCCCAGGGGCTGGGGCCAACGTCCTGACTTTC	CASSPGAGANVLTF
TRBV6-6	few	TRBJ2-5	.	TGTGCCAGCACCCCCCTTGCGCTAGAGACCCAGTACTTC	CASTPLALETQYF
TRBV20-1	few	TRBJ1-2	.	TGCAGTGCTAGGGAGGGACCCAACGGGGACCCCCAGGTCGCCTATGGCTACACCTTC	CSAREGPNGDPQVAYGYTF
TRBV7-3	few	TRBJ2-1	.	TGTGCCAGCAGCTTACATCTGAGCTCCTACAATGAGCAGTTCTTC	CASSLHLSSYNEQFF
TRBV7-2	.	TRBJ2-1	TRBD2	TGTGCCAGCAGCTTAGAATGGATCTTCCTAGCGGGAGGGCCCCAGAATGAGCAGTTCTTC	CASSLEWIFLAGGPQNEQFF
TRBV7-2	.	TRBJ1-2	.	TGTGCCAGCAGCCCCGGCGGGGGGCTGGGTGGCTACACCTTC	CASSPGGGLGGYTF
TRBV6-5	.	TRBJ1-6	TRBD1	TGTGCCAGCAGTTACTCGACGACAGGGCGTCCACCCCTCCACTTT	CASSYSTTGRPPLHF
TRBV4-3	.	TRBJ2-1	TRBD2	TGCGCCAGCAGCCAAGCGTTGGGCGGGAGAGGAAATGAGCAGTTCTTC	CASSQALGGRGNEQFF
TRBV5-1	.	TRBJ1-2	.	TGCGCCAGCAGAGGGGACACCGGCTATGGCTACACCTTC	CASRGDTGYGYTF
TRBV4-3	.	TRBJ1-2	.	TGCGCCAGCAGCCAAGATGGGGAAGAATCATATGGCTACACCTTC	CASSQDGEESYGYTF
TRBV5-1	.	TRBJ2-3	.	TGCGCCAGCAGCTTGGAGGTCCAAGATGGCACAGATACGCAGTATTTT	CASSLEVQDGTDTQYF
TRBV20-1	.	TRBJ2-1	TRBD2	TGCAGTGCGTCCCGAGCGGGAGATCATAATGAGCAGTTCTTC	CSASRAGDHNEQFF
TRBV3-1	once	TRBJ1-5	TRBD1	TGTGCCAGCAGCCCGGGACAGGGGGTAAGAGGACAGCCCCAGCATTTT	CASSPGQGVRGQPQHF
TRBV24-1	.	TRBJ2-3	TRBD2	TGTGCCACCAGTGAACTGGGGGGGACTAGCGGATCGTTCACAGATACGCAGTATTTT	CATSELGGTSGSFTDTQYF
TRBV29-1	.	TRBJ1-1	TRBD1	TGCGGCGCCTCGGACAGGGCAAAAGGAGCTTTCTTT	CGASDRAKGAFF
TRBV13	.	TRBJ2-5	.	TGTGCCAGCAGCTCCGGAGGGGACTGGCAAGAGACCCAGTACTTC	CASSSGGDWQETQYF
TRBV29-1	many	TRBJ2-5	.	TGCAGCGTTGAGTCGCGGGAAGAGACCCAGTACTTC	CSVESREETQYF
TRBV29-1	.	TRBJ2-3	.	TGCAGCATTGACGAACGCCGCACAGATACGCAGTATTTT	CSIDERRTDTQYF
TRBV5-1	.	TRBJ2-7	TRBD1	TGCGCCAGCAGCGGGGGACAGAGCTCCTACAATGAGCAGTACTTC	CASSGGQSSYNEQYF
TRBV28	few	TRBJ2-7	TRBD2	TGTGCCAGCAGTCCTTATAGCGGGGGCTCCTACGAGCAGTACTTC	CASSPYSGGSYEQYF
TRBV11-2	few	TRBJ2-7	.	TGTGCCAGCAGCTTAGATAGTGCGGGTTTTCGCTACGAGCAGTACTTC	CASSLDSAGFRYEQYF
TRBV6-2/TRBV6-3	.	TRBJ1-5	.	TGTGCCAGCAGTTGCTCGAGGGCAGGGCATCAGCCCCAGCATTTT	CASSCSRAGHQPQHF
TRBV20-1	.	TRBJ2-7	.	TGCAGTGCTAGGAGCGACCGACAGCTTCACTCCTACGAGCAGTACTTC	CSARSDRQLHSYEQYF
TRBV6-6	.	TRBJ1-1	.	TGTGCCAGCCACCCGGGCACTGAAGCTTTCTTT	CASHPGTEAFF
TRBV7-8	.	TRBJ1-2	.	TGTGCCAGCAGCTTAGAAGCGCCTTCTAACTATGGCTACACCTTC	CASSLEAPSNYGYTF
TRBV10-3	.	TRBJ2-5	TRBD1	TGTGCCATCAGTGAGGGGGACAGTCGAGAGACCCAGTACTTC	CAISEGDSRETQYF
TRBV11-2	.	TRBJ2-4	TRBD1	TGTGCCAGCAGCTTAGTAAGGGGGCCGAGGATTCAGTACTTC	CASSLVRGPRIQYF
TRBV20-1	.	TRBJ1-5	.	TGCAGTGCGCTCCAGGGAGGCAATCAGCCCCAGCATTTT	CSALQGGNQPQHF
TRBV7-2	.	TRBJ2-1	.	TGTGCCAGCAGCTTCCCAGGGAACAATGAGCAGTTCTTC	CASSFPGNNEQFF
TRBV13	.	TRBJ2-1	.	TGTGCCAGCAGAGAAAGCTTAGGGTTTGAGCAGTTCTTC	CASRESLGFEQFF
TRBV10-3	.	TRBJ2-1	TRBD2	TGTGCCATCAGTGATGCTCTAGCGGGGTACAATGAGCAGTTCTTC	CAISDALAGYNEQFF
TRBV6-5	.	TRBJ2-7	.	TGTGCCAGCAGTTACTCAGAAGAATACGAGCAGTACTTC	CASSYSEEYEQYF
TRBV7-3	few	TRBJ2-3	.	TGTGCCAGCAGCTTAAAGCCTCCCCGGGACTTCGGTCTGGAGACGCAGTATTTT	CASSLKPPRDFGLETQYF
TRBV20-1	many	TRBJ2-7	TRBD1	TGCAGTGCCCACAGGGGGCCGGGGGAGCAGTACTTC	CSAHRGPGEQYF
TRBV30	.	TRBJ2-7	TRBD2	TGTGCCTGGTCTAGCGGGTCCTCCTACGAGCAGTACTTC	CAWSSGSSYEQYF
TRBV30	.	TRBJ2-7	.	TGTGCCTGGGGTGCAACTGTCTCCTACGAGCAGTACTTC	CAWGATVSYEQYF
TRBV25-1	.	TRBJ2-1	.	TGTGCCAGCAGGGGGGTCGATATAATATACAATGAGCAGTTCTTC	CASRGVDIIYNEQFF
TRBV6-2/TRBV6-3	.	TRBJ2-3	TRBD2	TGTGCCAGCAGTTACGCTAGCGGGAGGGCCTTAGATACGCAGTATTTT	CASSYASGRALDTQYF
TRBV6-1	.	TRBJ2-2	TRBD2	TGTGCCAGCAGTGAAAGGGGGAGACTAGCGGGAGAGGAGCTGTTTTTT	CASSERGRLAGEELFF